This T cell receptor beta chain originates from a study of CD8 T cells in ankylosing spondylitis. Overall study findings and caveats: Clones tied to disease were said to be significantly enriched in matched ankylosing spondylitis synovial fluid. Earlier work had already found some motif variants in reactive arthritis synovial fluid and blood. Ankylosing spondylitis blood appeared to be characterized by a TCR beta motif of 8 or 9 highly homologous variants. In peripheral blood, disease-linked CD8+ clones occurred at relatively low frequencies.

This CDR3 has 15 residues. Germline lookup yields CDR1 LGHNA and CDR2 YSLEER. Between the trimmed V and J ends, which lost 4 bases and 1 base, there was a span of 12 bases. About this clonotype: Antigen unknown.

TCRdb re-analysed the 5' RACE reads in MiXCR, keeping a single row per CDR3 protein. The table includes 750,000 to 850,000 distinct CDR3 sequences, over 9.5% detected once. The specimen sequenced was blood, either unsorted or a sorted T cell fraction (not recorded which). The chain couples TRBV4-3 to TRBJ2-3; the D gene is possibly TRBD2 (5 bases). The TCR originated in a male donor with ankylosing spondylitis. Here the CDR3 DNA reads TGCGCCAGCAGCCCGGACTGGGGAGGCACAGATACGCAGTATTTT. Protein product: CASSPDWGGTDTQYF.